These 16 T cell receptor beta chains originate from one sample sequenced in a study of blood T cell repertoires in COVID-19. Profiling relied on immunoSEQ multiplex PCR, and the TCRdb table lists in-frame clones only, not all of them. The data show about 370,000 clones, more than 85% seen once. The specimen sequenced was PBMCs or T cells enriched from blood (not recorded which). The origin of the receptors is a woman between 40 and 50 years old who had been exposed to COVID-19.

The rearrangement links TRBV5-4 to TRBJ1-1; D gene ambiguous. The CDR3 sequence is 13 residues long. Germline V gene lookup returns CDR1 SGHNT and CDR2 YYREEE (reference sequence). V dropped 1 base and J dropped 8 bases, with 12 bases sitting between them. CDR3 in DNA: TGTGCCAGCAGCTTGAGGAGTAAGTTGGAAGCTTTCTTT. This sequence encodes CASSLRSKLEAFF. The full variable domain, rest sourced from reference TRBV5-4 and TRBJ1-1, is ETGVTQSPTHLIKTRGQQVTLRCSSQSGHNTVSWYQQALGQGPQFIFQYYREEENGRGNFPPRFSGLQFPNYSSELNVNALELDDSALYLCASSLRSKLEAFFGQGTRLTVV.

The chain recombines TRBV7-3 with TRBJ2-7, with 8 bases lining up with TRBD2. Germline lookup yields CDR1 SGHTA and CDR2 FQGTGA. Trimming cost V 5 bases and J 1 base; bases outside gene matches: 7. The CDR3 runs to 15 residues. The CDR3, as DNA: TGTGCCAGCAGCGAGACCGGGACTAGATCCTACGAGCAGTACTTC. Encoded protein: CASSETGTRSYEQYF.

Regarding this clone: The junction differs from germline at one of its ends, possibly a read error. The chain couples TRBV7-7 to TRBJ1-5, with TRBD1 matching over 8 bases. Germline values: CDR1 SSHAT, CDR2 FNYEAQ (reference sequence). The CDR3 sequence is 16 residues long. Written as DNA, the CDR3 is TGTGCTAGCAGCCTCAGAGACAGGGGCCTTAATCAGCCCCAGCATTTT. Translating gives CASSLRDRGLNQPQHF.

This chain links TRBV5-1 with TRBJ1-1; perhaps TRBD1 as D (5 bases). Germline lookup yields CDR1 SGHRS and CDR2 YFSETQ. V lost 0 bases, J lost 2 bases, and 8 bases lay in between. The CDR3 spans 14 residues. For the CDR3, the DNA is TGCGCCAGCAGCTTGGGACAGACCAACACTGAAGCTTTCTTT. Residues: CASSLGQTNTEAFF.

Here the CDR3 reads CASRIDRDSNYGYTF. CDR3 sequence (DNA): TGCGCCAGCAGGATTGACAGGGACTCAAACTATGGCTACACCTTC. V is TRBV5-1 and J is TRBJ1-2, with 7 positions matching TRBD1. The CDR3 covers 15 residues. The germline gives CDR1 SGHRS, CDR2 YFSETQ. With 5 bases clipped from V and 2 bases from J, the junction kept 9 bases outside the gene matches.

This chain joins TRBV11-3 and TRBJ2-7; the D gene is possibly TRBD1 (5 bases). V lost 0 bases and J 2 bases, leaving 20 bases between the germline ends. The length of the CDR3 is 18 residues. The germline V gene has CDR1 SGHNT and CDR2 YENEEA. CDR3 in DNA: TGTGCCAGCAGCTTAGATGCCCTCGTCAGGGCCCCTCCCTACGAGCAGTACTTC. Its protein is CASSLDALVRAPPYEQYF.

The genes are TRBV19 and TRBJ1-4; TRBD1 matches at 9 bases. The germline V gene has CDR1 LNHDA and CDR2 SQIVND (reference sequence). CDR3 size: 15 residues. V shed 7 bases and J 7 bases; nucleotides not matched to a gene: 10. The CDR3: CASTRTGTGPEKLFF. CDR3 nucleotide sequence: TGTGCCAGTACTCGTACCGGGACAGGGCCTGAAAAACTGTTTTTT.

This clone is a singleton in its sample. The rearrangement joins TRBV5-1 to TRBJ2-5; unclear D gene. This CDR3 is built from 16 residues. V lost 2 bases to trimming and J lost 5 bases, with 19 bases between them. Germline assignment: CDR1 SGHRS and CDR2 YFSETQ. The CDR3: CASSFQKTDLRETQYF. The CDR3 nucleotides are TGCGCCAGCAGCTTCCAAAAAACAGACCTTCGCGAGACCCAGTACTTC.

V gene TRBV9 combines with J gene TRBJ2-5; 12 bases are shared with TRBD2. Losses at the gene ends were 0 bases for V and 5 bases for J; bases not matched to a gene: 5. CDR1 and CDR2 from the germline V gene are SGDLS and YYNGEE. This CDR3 is 16 amino acids long. CDR3 in amino acids: CASSVASGRAGETQYF. CDR3 DNA sequence: TGTGCCAGCAGCGTAGCTAGCGGGAGGGCGGGGGAGACCCAGTACTTC.

The rearrangement links TRBV5-4 to TRBJ2-3; 9 bases agree with TRBD2. Germline V gene lookup returns CDR1 SGHNT and CDR2 YYREEE (reference sequence). CDR3 length: 16 residues. V trimming: 2 bases; J trimming: 3 bases; junction bases outside the gene matches: 7. The CDR3 bases are TGTGCCAGCAGCTTCGGCGGGGGGGCCTTAACAGATACGCAGTATTTT. This encodes CASSFGGGALTDTQYF.

CDR3 residues: CASSQRRLAGDGTDTQYF. In nucleotides, the CDR3 is TGCGCCAGCAGCCAAAGACGCCTAGCGGGAGATGGGACAGATACGCAGTATTTT. The V and J genes are TRBV4-3 and TRBJ2-3; TRBD2 matches at 10 bases. V was clipped by 2 bases and J by 3 bases; unmatched bases: 11. The CDR3 runs 18 residues. CDR1 and CDR2 (germline): LGHNA, YSLEER.

Only one count was recorded for this clone. The chain recombines TRBV3-1 (or the pseudogene TRBV3-2) with TRBJ2-1; TRBD2 agrees at 7 bases. Germline V gene data show CDR1 as LGHDT and CDR2 as YNNKEL (reference sequence). Trimming removed 2 bases from V and 1 base from J; junction bases left unmatched: 5. The CDR3 has 16 amino acids. The chain's CDR3 is CASSQRSGLSYNEQFF. CDR3 bases: TGTGCCAGCAGCCAACGCTCGGGACTATCCTACAATGAGCAGTTCTTC.

This clone was observed a single time. The genes are TRBV19 and TRBJ1-1; D may be TRBD1 (6 bases). From germline, CDR1 is LNHDA and CDR2 SQIVND (reference sequence). V dropped 9 bases and J dropped 5 bases, with 13 bases sitting between them. This CDR3 has 12 amino acids. Written as DNA, the CDR3 is TGTGCCAGCATGACAGGTGGGACTGAAGCTTTCTTT. Translated: CASMTGGTEAFF.

This chain connects TRBV9 to TRBJ1-2; 8 nucleotides align to TRBD1. Trimming took 1 base from V and 6 from J; bases not matched to a gene: 11. Germline assignment: CDR1 SGDLS and CDR2 YYNGEE. The CDR3 totals 16 residues. CDR3 bases: TGTGCCAGCAGCGTAATGACAGGGGCTTTGGATGATGGCTACACCTTC. Translation gives CASSVMTGALDDGYTF.

The V call is TRBV18, the J call TRBJ2-3, with D possibly being TRBD2 (6 bases). Germline assignment: CDR1 KGHSH and CDR2 LQKENI. The CDR3 totals 16 residues. V lost 8 bases, J lost 0 bases, and 18 bases lay in between. CDR3 in amino acids: CASAESGRPSTDTQYF. The CDR3 DNA sequence: TGTGCCAGCGCCGAGTCGGGGAGGCCTAGCACAGATACGCAGTATTTT.

The chain joins TRBV5-1 to TRBJ2-4; possible D gene TRBD2, 5 bases. Looked up from germline, CDR1 is SGHRS and CDR2 is YFSETQ. The CDR3 spans 16 residues. V was cut by 1 base and J by 3 bases, with 14 bases left in between. CDR3 protein: CASSLTATGVKNIQYF. The CDR3 nucleotides are TGCGCCAGCAGCTTGACGGCGACCGGGGTCAAAAACATTCAGTACTTC.